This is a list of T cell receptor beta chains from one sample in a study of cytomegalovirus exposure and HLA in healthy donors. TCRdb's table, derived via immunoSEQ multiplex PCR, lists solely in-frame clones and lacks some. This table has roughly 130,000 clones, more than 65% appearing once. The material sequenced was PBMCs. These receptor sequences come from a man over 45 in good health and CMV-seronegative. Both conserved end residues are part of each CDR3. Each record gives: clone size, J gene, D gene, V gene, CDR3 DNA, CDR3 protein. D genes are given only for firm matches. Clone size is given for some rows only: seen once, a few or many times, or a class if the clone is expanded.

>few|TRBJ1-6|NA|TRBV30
TGTGCCTGGACCAAAACAGGGAATGATTCACCCCTCCACTTT
CAWTKTGNDSPLHF
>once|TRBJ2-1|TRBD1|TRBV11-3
TGTGCCAGCAGCCAAACCGGATCAGGGGGCTGGTGGAGTGAGCAGTTCTTC
CASSQTGSGGWWSEQFF
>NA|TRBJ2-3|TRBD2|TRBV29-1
TGCAGCGTACACCTGACTAGCGGGGAGGACACAGATACGCAGTATTTT
CSVHLTSGEDTDTQYF
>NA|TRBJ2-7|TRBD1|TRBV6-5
TGTGCCAGCAGTTACGCCGGGACAGGGTCCTTCAACGAGCAGTACTTC
CASSYAGTGSFNEQYF
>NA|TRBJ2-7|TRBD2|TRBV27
TGTGCCAGCAGTTTTAGCGGGGGGACATCCTACGAGCAGTACTTC
CASSFSGGTSYEQYF
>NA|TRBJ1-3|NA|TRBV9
TGTGCCAGCAGCGTGGGCCAGGGAGGATCTGGAAACACCATATATTTT
CASSVGQGGSGNTIYF
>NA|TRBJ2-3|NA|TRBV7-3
TGTGCCAGCAGCGGAGGGGGGGGGCCGCCCGCAGATACGCAGTATTTT
CASSGGGGPPADTQYF
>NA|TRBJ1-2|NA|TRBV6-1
TGTGCCAGCAGTGAATCCCGGGATGTCGGAGGCTACACCTTC
CASSESRDVGGYTF
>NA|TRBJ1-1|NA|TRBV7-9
TGTTCCAGCAGCCCTATTCAGGTTCAGAGGAACACTGAAGCTTTCTTT
CSSSPIQVQRNTEAFF
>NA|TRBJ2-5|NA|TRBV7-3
TGTGCCAGCAGCCAAACCGGGAGCCCGGAGACCCAGTACTTC
CASSQTGSPETQYF
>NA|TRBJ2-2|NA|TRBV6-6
TGTGCCAGCAGTTACTCGGCGGGGGCTGGCGGGGAGCTGTTTTTT
CASSYSAGAGGELFF
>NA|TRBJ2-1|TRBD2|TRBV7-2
TGTGCCAGCAGCCCCGGAAGTAGACTAGCGGGGGTCTTC
CASSPGSRLAGVF
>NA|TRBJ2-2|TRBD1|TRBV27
TGTGCCAGCAGTCAACGACAGGGTGTGGTCGGGGAGCTGTTTTTT
CASSQRQGVVGELFF
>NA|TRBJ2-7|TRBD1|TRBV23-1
TGCGCCAGCAGTCAATCCACACGGGACAGAACCTACGAGCAGTACTTC
CASSQSTRDRTYEQYF
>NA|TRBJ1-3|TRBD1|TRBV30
TGTGCCTGGAGCGCCGGTACAGGGGGCGCCGGAAACACCATATATTTT
CAWSAGTGGAGNTIYF
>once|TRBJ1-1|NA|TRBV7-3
TGTGCCAGCAGCTTAACTCAGGGCCATCGTACTGAAGCTTTCTTT
CASSLTQGHRTEAFF
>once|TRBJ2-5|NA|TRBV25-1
TGTGCCAGCAGACAGGGAGGGGAGACCCAGTACTTC
CASRQGGETQYF
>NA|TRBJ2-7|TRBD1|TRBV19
TGTGCCAGTAGTATAGGTAGGACAGGGGCCTACGAGCAGTACTTC
CASSIGRTGAYEQYF
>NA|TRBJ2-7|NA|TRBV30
TGTGCCTGGTCTGAGGGTCTGGGCACGGGGCAGTACTTC
CAWSEGLGTGQYF
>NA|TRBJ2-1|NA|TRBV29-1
TGCAGCTCGGCGGGGACAGATTACAATGAGCAGTTCTTC
CSSAGTDYNEQFF
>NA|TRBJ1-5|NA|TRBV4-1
TGCGCCAGCAGCCAACTTTGGAGAAACAATCAGCCCCAGCATTTT
CASSQLWRNNQPQHF
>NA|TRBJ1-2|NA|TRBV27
TGTGCCAGCAGTTTATCCAGAGGGTATGGCTACACCTTC
CASSLSRGYGYTF
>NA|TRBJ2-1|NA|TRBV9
TGTGCCAGCAGCCCCCCCCTTTCCCAGTCTCCCTACAATGAGCAGTTCTTC
CASSPPLSQSPYNEQFF
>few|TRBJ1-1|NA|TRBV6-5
TGTGCCAGCAGTTACTCCGGGGGCACTGAAGCTTTCTTT
CASSYSGGTEAFF
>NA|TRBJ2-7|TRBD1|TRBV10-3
TGTGCCATCAGTGGGACCGGACAGGGGGCATCCTACGAGCAGTACTTC
CAISGTGQGASYEQYF
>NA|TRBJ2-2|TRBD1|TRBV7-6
TGTGCCAGCAGCTTGGGACAGACCGGGGAGCTGTTTTTT
CASSLGQTGELFF
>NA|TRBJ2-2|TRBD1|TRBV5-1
TGCGCCAGCAGCCTGGACAGGGGGACCGGGGAGCTGTTTTTT
CASSLDRGTGELFF
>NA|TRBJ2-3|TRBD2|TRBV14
TGTGCCAGCAGCCAAGGTCTAGCGGGGGGGCCAGATACGCAGTATTTT
CASSQGLAGGPDTQYF
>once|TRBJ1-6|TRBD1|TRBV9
TGTGCCAGCAGTCTCACCGGGACAGTTTTTTCACCCCTCCACTTT
CASSLTGTVFSPLHF
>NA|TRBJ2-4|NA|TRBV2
TGTGCCACCACGCGTCGGGGGGCTAGGGACATTCAGTACTTC
CATTRRGARDIQYF
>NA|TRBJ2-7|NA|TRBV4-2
TGTGCCAGCAGCCATCTCCAGGGTCCCTACGAGCAGTACTTC
CASSHLQGPYEQYF
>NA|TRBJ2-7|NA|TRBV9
TGTGCCAGCAGCGTAGTAGGGGGCTCCTACGAGCAGTACTTC
CASSVVGGSYEQYF
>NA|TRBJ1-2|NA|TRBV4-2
TGTGCCAGCAGCCAAGATAGGGGCACAAACTATGGCTACACCTTC
CASSQDRGTNYGYTF
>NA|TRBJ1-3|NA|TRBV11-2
TGTGCCAGCAGAACCCTCCGGGAGTACTCTGGAAACACCATATATTTT
CASRTLREYSGNTIYF
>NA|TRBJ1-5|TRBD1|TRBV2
TGTGCCAGCGTATATCGGACAGGGGTCAATCAGCCCCAGCATTTT
CASVYRTGVNQPQHF
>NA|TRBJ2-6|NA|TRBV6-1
TGTGCCAGCAGTGTACAGGGCCTCCGGTCTGGGGCCAACGTCCTGACTTTC
CASSVQGLRSGANVLTF